Listed here are 21 T cell receptor beta chains from one sample, sequenced in a study of blood T cell repertoires in COVID-19. The repertoire was sequenced with immunoSEQ multiplex PCR; TCRdb's copy has only in-frame clones and lacks some. This table holds about 80,000 clones, over 80% found once. Material: peripheral blood. The receptors were gathered from a human donor in a cohort sampled during active COVID-19.

This chain connects TRBV6-5 to TRBJ1-5, with 10 positions matching TRBD1. The CDR3 is made up of 14 amino acids. Unmatched junction bases numbered 9, after V lost 8 bases and J lost 8 bases. Germline V gene lookup returns CDR1 MNHEY and CDR2 SVGAGI. The DNA for the CDR3 is TGTGCCAGCTCATCGAGACAGGGGGCAGAGCCCCAGCATTTT. As protein: CASSSRQGAEPQHF.

The V gene is TRBV2, the J gene TRBJ2-7; TRBD1 aligns across 8 bases. Germline CDR1 SNHLY, CDR2 FYNNEI. After removal of 6 bases from V and 5 bases from J, the junction contained 6 bases not matched to a gene. This CDR3 has 13 residues. The CDR3 reads CASRDRAEDEQYF. CDR3 coding DNA: TGTGCCAGCAGGGACAGGGCAGAAGACGAGCAGTACTTC.

Judged by abundance, this clone is medium-sized. CDR3 residues: CASSEGATSYNEQFF. As DNA, the CDR3 is TGTGCCAGCAGTGAGGGGGCTACCTCCTACAATGAGCAGTTCTTC. The rearrangement joins TRBV2 to TRBJ2-1; a possible D gene is TRBD1 (6 bases). Per germline, CDR1 SNHLY and CDR2 FYNNEI. The CDR3 is made up of 15 amino acids. Trimming shortened V by 3 bases and J by 0 bases, and 9 bases separated the two germline ends. The full variable domain, completed using reference TRBV2 and TRBJ2-1, is EPEVTQTPSHQVTQMGQEVILRCVPISNHLYFYWYRQILGQKVEFLVSFYNNEISEKSEIFDDQFSVERPDGSNFTLKIRSTKLEDSAMYFCASSEGATSYNEQFFGPGTRLTVL.

This clone appeared a single time. This CDR3 is CASSSTDRGNSPLHF. CDR3 coding DNA: TGTGCCAGCAGTTCTACCGACAGGGGGAACTCACCCCTCCACTTT. The chain uses TRBV27 and TRBJ1-6; 9 nucleotides align to TRBD1. CDR1 and CDR2 from the germline V gene are MNHEY and SMNVEV (reference sequence). The J segment lost 10 bases and the V segment lost 4 bases, leaving 8 bases of the junction unmatched. This CDR3 is built from 15 residues.

The chain uses TRBV7-3 and TRBJ2-3; 10 bases map to TRBD2. The CDR3 totals 16 residues. V shed 3 bases, J shed 8 bases, and the junction held 11 bases outside the gene matches. In germline, CDR1 is SGHTA, CDR2 FQGTGA. The CDR3 protein is CASSLEPAGGLSTQYF. CDR3 nucleotides: TGTGCCAGCAGCTTGGAACCAGCGGGGGGGCTCAGTACGCAGTATTTT.

The chain recombines TRBV5-4 with TRBJ1-2; tentative D call: TRBD1 (6 bases). Trimming took off 7 bases at V and 8 bases at J, with 21 bases between the two ends. This CDR3 spans 14 amino acids. From germline, CDR1 is SGHNT and CDR2 YYREEE (reference sequence). The CDR3 loop reads CASSGGTPSGGYTF. The CDR3 bases are TGTGCCAGCTCGGGGGGCACTCCGTCTGGCGGCTACACCTTC.

The J gene is TRBJ2-1, the V gene TRBV7-9, with 10 positions matching TRBD2. Germline V gives CDR1 SEHNR, CDR2 FQNEAQ (reference sequence). This CDR3 contains 15 residues. J was trimmed by 10 bases and V by 2 bases; bases with no gene match: 8. CDR3 protein: CASSLRGLAIGEQFF. The CDR3, as DNA: TGTGCCAGCAGCTTAAGGGGACTAGCGATCGGGGAGCAGTTCTTC.

This chain links TRBV5-1 with TRBJ1-2; 7 bases map to TRBD1. The CDR3 length is 15 residues. V shed 0 bases and J 0 bases; nucleotides not matched to a gene: 2. CDR1 and CDR2 (germline): SGHRS, YFSETQ. The CDR3 reads CASSLDRGANYGYTF. CDR3 in DNA: TGCGCCAGCAGCTTGGACAGGGGAGCTAACTATGGCTACACCTTC.

This clone was found once. The V gene is TRBV5-4, the J gene TRBJ2-3; TRBD2 matches 9 bases. In germline, CDR1 is SGHNT, CDR2 YYREEE (reference sequence). V trimming: 6 bases; J trimming: 6 bases; junction bases outside the gene matches: 17. The length of the CDR3 is 17 residues. Here the CDR3 DNA reads TGTGCCAGCACCCCCCGCGGGGGGGCCCGCCCGGGGGATACGCAGTATTTT. This sequence encodes CASTPRGGARPGDTQYF.

The chain couples TRBV19 to TRBJ1-5; D is unclear. CDR3 length: 13 residues. From germline, CDR1 is LNHDA and CDR2 SQIVND (reference sequence). The V and J ends lost 11 bases and 6 bases respectively, with 17 bases between them. CDR3 protein: CASCPSPSQPQHF. The CDR3 nucleotides read TGTGCCTCCTGCCCCTCACCGAGTCAGCCCCAGCATTTT.

The chain employs TRBV5-5 and TRBJ2-7; the match to TRBD2 covers 7 bases. In germline, CDR1 is SGHKS, CDR2 YYEKEE (reference sequence). This CDR3 has 15 residues. V lost 3 bases and J lost 4; bases outside the gene matches: 10. The CDR3 bases are TGTGCCAGCAGCTCGCAGGCGGGAGCTGGGTACGAGCAGTACTTC. It specifies CASSSQAGAGYEQYF.

The rearrangement links TRBV25-1 to TRBJ1-6, with D tentatively TRBD1 (6 bases). V was pared by 2 bases and J by 4 bases, with 9 bases between. Germline V CDR1 and CDR2: MGHDK, SYGVNS. This CDR3 is built from 15 residues. The CDR3: CASSEGGGYNSPLHF. The CDR3 region has the DNA TGTGCCAGCAGTGAAGGGGGCGGTTATAATTCACCCCTCCACTTT.

The chain has TRBV7-8 and TRBJ2-5; 12 bases agree with TRBD2. CDR3 size: 16 residues. V shed 5 bases, J shed 2 bases, and the junction held 6 bases outside the gene matches. Germline V gene lookup returns CDR1 SGHVS and CDR2 FQNEAQ. The CDR3 reads CASSGPSGGVQETQYF. DNA of the CDR3: TGTGCCAGCAGCGGCCCTAGCGGGGGGGTTCAAGAGACCCAGTACTTC. Full variable domain (outside the CDR3, taken from reference TRBV7-8 and TRBJ2-5): GAGVSQSPRYKVAKRGQDVALRCDPISGHVSLFWYQQALGQGPEFLTYFQNEAQLDKSGLPSDRFFAERPEGSVSTLKIQRTQQEDSAVYLCASSGPSGGVQETQYFGPGTRLLVL.

This chain joins TRBV2 and TRBJ1-5; D is unclear. The CDR3 has 13 residues. V shed 10 bases and J shed 7 bases, with 17 bases lying between them. The germline V gene encodes CDR1 SNHLY and CDR2 FYNNEI. Written as DNA, the CDR3 is TGTGCCACCGGGGTGGGTCAAAAACAGCCCCAGCATTTT. Translation gives CATGVGQKQPQHF.

The chain has TRBV6-4 and TRBJ2-7; 11 bases map to TRBD1. V was clipped by 4 bases and J by 3 bases; unmatched bases: 14. Looked up from germline, CDR1 is MRHNA and CDR2 is SNTAGT. The CDR3 runs 18 residues. CDR3 sequence (DNA): TGTGCCAGCAGTGGGGGGACAGGGGGTGAGGCGAGCCTCTACGAGCAGTACTTC. Translation gives CASSGGTGGEASLYEQYF.

This sequence joins TRBV28 and TRBJ2-7; maybe TRBD2 (6 bases). V shed 11 bases and J shed 5 bases, with 19 bases lying between them. This CDR3 is 13 amino acids long. Germline lookup yields CDR1 MDHEN and CDR2 SYDVKM. Written as DNA, the CDR3 is TGTGCCTCCATTCGACCTGGGAGGAACGAGCAGTACTTC. This sequence encodes CASIRPGRNEQYF. The whole variable domain, remainder taken from reference TRBV28 and TRBJ2-7, is DVKVTQSSRYLVKRTGEKVFLECVQDMDHENMFWYRQDPGLGLRLIYFSYDVKMKEKGDIPEGYSVSREKKERFSLILESASTNQTSMYLCASIRPGRNEQYFGPGTRLTVT.

This clone appeared once. J is TRBJ1-6 and V is TRBV30, with D perhaps TRBD1 (5 bases). V was trimmed by 0 bases and J by 15 bases, leaving 15 bases between them. CDR3 length equals 13 residues. Germline V CDR1 and CDR2: GTSNPN, SVGIG (reference sequence). Here the CDR3 DNA reads TGTGCCTGGAGTGTACAGGTTTCAGGGCTCCTCCACTTT. The encoded protein is CAWSVQVSGLLHF. The entire variable domain, with the rest obtained from reference TRBV30 and TRBJ1-6, is as follows: SQTIHQWPATLVQPVGSPLSLECTVEGTSNPNLYWYRQAAGRGLQLLFYSVGIGQISSEVPQNLSASRPQDRQFILSSKKLLLSDSGFYLCAWSVQVSGLLHFGNGTRLTVT.

The chain is built from TRBV7-6 and TRBJ1-3; 7 positions match TRBD1. Trimming took 3 bases from V and 2 from J; bases not matched to a gene: 4. Germline loops: CDR1 SGHVS, CDR2 FNYEAQ. The CDR3 has 15 residues. The CDR3 DNA sequence: TGTGCCAGCAGCTTGGGGACAGTCACTGGAAACACCATATATTTT. Amino acid sequence: CASSLGTVTGNTIYF. The variable domain in full, completed from reference TRBV7-6 and TRBJ1-3, reads GAGVSQSPRYKVTKRGQDVALRCDPISGHVSLYWYRQALGQGPEFLTYFNYEAQQDKSGLPNDRFSAERPEGSISTLTIQRTEQRDSAMYRCASSLGTVTGNTIYFGEGSWLTVV.

This clone was found once. The rearrangement links TRBV19 to TRBJ1-3, with 8 bases lining up with TRBD1. CDR3 length equals 15 residues. From germline, CDR1 is LNHDA and CDR2 SQIVND (reference sequence). V shed 6 bases and J 0 bases; nucleotides not matched to a gene: 4. The CDR3 protein is CASRWTGSSGNTIYF. The CDR3 bases are TGTGCCAGTAGGTGGACAGGGAGCTCTGGAAACACCATATATTTT.

The rearrangement links TRBV14 to TRBJ2-3; 8 bases agree with TRBD2. Germline V gene lookup returns CDR1 SGHDN and CDR2 FVKESK. The trim removed 1 base at V and 2 bases at J, leaving 5 bases unmatched. The CDR3 runs to 16 residues. The CDR3: CASSQGLAGSTDTQYF. The CDR3 DNA reads as TGTGCCAGCAGCCAAGGTCTAGCGGGCTCCACAGATACGCAGTATTTT.

The chain recombines TRBV5-5 with TRBJ2-7; TRBD2 matches 13 bases. V was clipped by 0 bases and J by 4 bases; unmatched bases: 4. This CDR3 has 16 amino acids. The germline gives CDR1 SGHKS, CDR2 YYEKEE (reference sequence). The CDR3 here is CASSLGRTSGGYEQYF. The CDR3 DNA reads TGTGCCAGCAGCTTGGGTCGGACTAGCGGGGGTTACGAGCAGTACTTC.